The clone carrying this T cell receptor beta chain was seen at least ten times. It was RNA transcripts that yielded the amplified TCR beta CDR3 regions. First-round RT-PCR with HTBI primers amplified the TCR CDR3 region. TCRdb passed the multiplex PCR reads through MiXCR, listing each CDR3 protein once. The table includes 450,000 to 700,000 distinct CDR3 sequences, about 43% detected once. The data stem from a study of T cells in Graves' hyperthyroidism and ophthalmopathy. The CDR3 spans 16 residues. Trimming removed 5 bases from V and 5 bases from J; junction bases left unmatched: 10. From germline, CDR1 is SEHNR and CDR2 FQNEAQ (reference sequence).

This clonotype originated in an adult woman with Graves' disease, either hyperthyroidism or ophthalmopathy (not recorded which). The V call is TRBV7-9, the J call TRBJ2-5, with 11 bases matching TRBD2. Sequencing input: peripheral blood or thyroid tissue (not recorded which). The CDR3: CASSPLSLAGAETQYF. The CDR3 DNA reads TGTGCCAGCAGCCCCTTGTCACTAGCGGGGGCGGAGACCCAGTACTTC.